The rows below give T cell receptor beta chains drawn from one sample of a study of OX40 agonist ivuxolimab in advanced cancers. Method: immunoSEQ multiplex PCR; TCRdb's copy keeps in-frame clones and lacks some. The table includes some 64,000 clones, approximately 86% detected once. Sequenced here: CD4+ or CD8+ T cells sorted from blood, sampled in a trial of the OX40 agonist ivuxolimab. All receptors come from an adult with an advanced solid tumor such as melanoma, head and neck, liver or kidney cancer. The CDR3 runs from the conserved cysteine through the conserved F or W. D genes are given only for firm matches. Size tells how often a clone was seen (once, few, many) or the class of an expanded clone, and some rows leave it out.

size	V	J	length	D	DNA	CDR3
NA	TRBV6-6	TRBJ1-1	14	TRBD1	TGTGCCAGCAGTCCGGGACAGGGGGTCGCTGAAGCTTTCTTT	CASSPGQGVAEAFF
NA	TRBV7-8	TRBJ1-5	17	NA	TGTGCCAGCAGCTTAAGAGGGGGAGTTGGGGGCAATCAGCCCCAGCATTTT	CASSLRGGVGGNQPQHF
NA	TRBV5-1	TRBJ1-1	15	NA	TGCGCCAGCAGCCTCTCTGACGTCATGAACACTGAAGCTTTCTTT	CASSLSDVMNTEAFF
few	TRBV4-2	TRBJ2-5	15	TRBD1	TGTGCCAGCAGCCAGTCCAGGGGGAACGCGGAGACCCAGTACTTC	CASSQSRGNAETQYF
NA	TRBV4-3	TRBJ2-7	14	NA	TGCGCCAGCAGCCAAGTGAACGGGGGTTACGAGCAGTACTTC	CASSQVNGGYEQYF
NA	TRBV18	TRBJ1-1	14	NA	TGTGCCAGCTCACCACCGGTTGGGACATTTGAAGCTTTCTTT	CASSPPVGTFEAFF
NA	TRBV14	TRBJ2-4	14	NA	TGTGCCAGCAGCCAGGGTGTAGCCAAAAACATTCAGTACTTC	CASSQGVAKNIQYF
NA	TRBV14	TRBJ2-7	14	NA	TGTGCCAGCAGCCAAGAACAGGGACGGGAAACACAGTACTTC	CASSQEQGRETQYF
NA	TRBV6-1	TRBJ1-2	14	NA	TGTGCCAGCAGTACGGGAACCTCCTTCTATGGCTACACCTTC	CASSTGTSFYGYTF
NA	TRBV19	TRBJ1-4	16	TRBD1	TGTGCCAGTAGTACCAACGTAGGGACAGGACATGAAAAACTGTTTTTT	CASSTNVGTGHEKLFF
NA	TRBV11-2	TRBJ1-2	18	NA	TGTGCCAGCAGCTTAGTTACTTCCGGCAGCCGGGATCCCTATGGCTACACCTTC	CASSLVTSGSRDPYGYTF
few	TRBV6-4	TRBJ1-5	17	NA	TGTGCCAGCAGTGACGAGGGGTACAATTGTCGGGATCAGCCCCAGCATTTT	CASSDEGYNCRDQPQHF
NA	TRBV5-1	TRBJ2-5	17	TRBD2	TGCGCCAGCAGCTTGGCCCGAACGACTAGCGGCGAAGAGACCCAGTACTTC	CASSLARTTSGEETQYF
NA	TRBV6-5	TRBJ2-2	14	NA	TGTGCCAGCCGAGGCGCCCGGGTAGCCGGGGAGCTGTTTTTT	CASRGARVAGELFF
NA	TRBV29-1	TRBJ2-1	14	NA	TGCAGCATCCTGGGGGTAAGCTCCTACAATGAGCAGTTCTTC	CSILGVSSYNEQFF
NA	TRBV19	TRBJ1-4	16	NA	TGTGCCAGTAGTATGGAAAGGGCCGGGCTCGACGAAAAACTGTTTTTT	CASSMERAGLDEKLFF
NA	TRBV6-5	TRBJ2-1	15	NA	TGTGCCAGCGGAGAATGGGACCGCTCCTACAATGAGCAGTTCTTC	CASGEWDRSYNEQFF
NA	TRBV28	TRBJ2-7	13	NA	TGTGCCAGCAGTTTGAAACACTCCTACGAGCAGTACTTC	CASSLKHSYEQYF
NA	TRBV6-5	TRBJ1-1	13	TRBD1	TGTGCCAGCAGTAATTACAGGGGCACTGAAGCTTTCTTT	CASSNYRGTEAFF
NA	TRBV5-6	TRBJ2-2	13	NA	TGTGCCAGCAGCTTTGGGAGAACCGGGGAGCTGTTTTTT	CASSFGRTGELFF
NA	TRBV27	TRBJ2-1	18	NA	TGTGCCAGCAGAAGGGGGGAGACGTTCGCAAGCTCCTACAATGAGCAGTTCTTC	CASRRGETFASSYNEQFF
NA	TRBV29-1	TRBJ2-3	16	TRBD2	TGCAGCGTTGAGGGGACTAGGCACTCTAGCACAGATACGCAGTATTTT	CSVEGTRHSSTDTQYF
NA	TRBV5-1	TRBJ2-7	14	TRBD1	TGCGCCAGCAGCTTGGGACAGGGGGGGTACGAGCAGTACTTC	CASSLGQGGYEQYF
NA	TRBV12-5	TRBJ2-3	18	NA	TGTGCTAGTGGTTTGGCCTCCTGGGGGGCAGGTAGCACAGATACGCAGTATTTT	CASGLASWGAGSTDTQYF
NA	TRBV7-3	TRBJ2-1	14	NA	TGTGCCAGCAGCTCGGGGCGGGGCAGGGATGAGCAGTTCTTC	CASSSGRGRDEQFF
once	TRBV19	TRBJ1-1	14	NA	NA	CASTSGEHNTEAFF
NA	TRBV28	TRBJ2-5	15	NA	TGTGCCAGCAGTTCCTTCCGGGACCCTAAAGAGACCCAGTACTTC	CASSSFRDPKETQYF
NA	TRBV13	TRBJ1-2	13	NA	TGTGCCAGCAGCCCGGGACGGAATTATGGCTACACCTTC	CASSPGRNYGYTF
NA	TRBV5-1	TRBJ2-2	17	TRBD1	TGCGCCAGCAGCTCCAGAGCCGGGACAGGGGAAATCGGGGAGCTGTTTTTT	CASSSRAGTGEIGELFF
NA	TRBV5-5	TRBJ2-1	15	NA	TGTGCCAGCAGCTTTCTCGTAGATGTGGGAAATGAGCAGTTCTTC	CASSFLVDVGNEQFF
NA	TRBV4-1	TRBJ2-1	12	NA	TGCGCCAGCAGCCACGCTAGCGATGAGCAGTTCTTC	CASSHASDEQFF
NA	TRBV5-1	TRBJ1-4	13	NA	TGCGCCAGCAGCTCCAGCCCGGGGGAAAAACTGTTTTTT	CASSSSPGEKLFF
once	TRBV19	TRBJ2-7	15	NA	TGTGCCAGTAGTTTGGGGTCAGGAGGGACCTACGAGCAGTACTTC	CASSLGSGGTYEQYF
NA	TRBV5-6	TRBJ2-1	15	NA	TGTGCCAGCAGCTTGGTGGGGGGATCTCTCAATGAGCAGTTCTTC	CASSLVGGSLNEQFF
NA	TRBV14	TRBJ1-3	14	NA	TGTGCCAGCAGCCAAGTTTGGTCCGGAAACACCATATATTTT	CASSQVWSGNTIYF
once	TRBV5-4	TRBJ2-5	13	NA	TGTGCCAGCAGCTTGTTAAGCCAAGAGACCCAGTACTTC	CASSLLSQETQYF
NA	TRBV19	TRBJ2-1	17	TRBD1	TGTGCCAGTACCCTTAGTTTCGGGACAGGGGCTAGCAATGAGCAGTTCTTC	CASTLSFGTGASNEQFF
NA	TRBV7-9	TRBJ2-4	14	NA	TGTGCCAGCAGCGGATCGGGACGGAAAAACATTCAGTACTTC	CASSGSGRKNIQYF
NA	TRBV4-1	TRBJ2-1	15	NA	TGCGCCAGCAGCCAAGTTACAGCGGCTTACAATGAGCAGTTCTTC	CASSQVTAAYNEQFF
NA	TRBV6-1	TRBJ2-1	14	NA	TGTGCCAGCTTGGTCGTCAACTCCTACAATGAGCAGTTCTTC	CASLVVNSYNEQFF
NA	TRBV2	TRBJ1-1	14	NA	TGTGCCAGCAGTGTAGGAAGGGAGGGTACTGAAGCTTTCTTT	CASSVGREGTEAFF
NA	TRBV7-2	TRBJ2-2	15	NA	TGTGCCAGCAGCTTAGGAGGGGCAAACACCGGGGAGCTGTTTTTT	CASSLGGANTGELFF
NA	TRBV27	TRBJ1-1	14	NA	TGTGCCAGCAGTCAGTACAGGGAGAACACTGAAGCTTTCTTT	CASSQYRENTEAFF
NA	TRBV19	TRBJ2-2	15	NA	TGTGCCAGTACCCTACTTTCTCCGGCCGCCGGGGAGCTGTTTTTT	CASTLLSPAAGELFF
NA	TRBV7-9	TRBJ2-6	15	NA	TGTGCCAGCAGCTTAGCGCAATCTGGGGCCAACGTCCTGACTTTC	CASSLAQSGANVLTF
NA	TRBV5-4	TRBJ1-3	13	TRBD1	TGTGCCAGCAGCTCCCAGGGGGTAGACACCATATATTTT	CASSSQGVDTIYF
NA	TRBV7-8	TRBJ2-7	15	TRBD2	TGTGCCAGCAGCTTAGGTAGCGGGAGAACCTACGAGCAGTACTTC	CASSLGSGRTYEQYF
NA	TRBV5-5	TRBJ1-2	15	TRBD1	TGTGCCAGCAGCTTAAGGGACAGCGAGAGCTATGGCTACACCTTC	CASSLRDSESYGYTF
NA	TRBV9	TRBJ2-3	15	NA	TGTGCCAGCAGCGTAGGGAAGCGGGGCACAGATACGCAGTATTTT	CASSVGKRGTDTQYF
few	TRBV21-1	TRBJ2-7	15	NA	TGTGCCAGCAGCAGGGTGGCAGGAGTCCCCTACGAGCAGTACTTC	CASSRVAGVPYEQYF
NA	TRBV2	TRBJ1-1	11	NA	TGTGCCAGCAGTTCACAAGTTGTAGCTTTCTTT	CASSSQVVAFF
NA	TRBV10-2	TRBJ1-1	12	NA	TGCGCCAGCAGTCTGAGGGACACTGAAGCTTTCTTT	CASSLRDTEAFF
once	TRBV5-1	TRBJ2-1	15	TRBD2	TGCGCCAGCAGCTTGAATAGCGGGCGAGACAATGAGCAGTTCTTC	CASSLNSGRDNEQFF
NA	TRBV30	TRBJ2-3	13	TRBD2	TGTGCCGGGACTAGCGGGAGAACAGATACGCAGTATTTT	CAGTSGRTDTQYF
NA	TRBV25-1	TRBJ2-7	15	NA	TGTGCCAGCAGTGAATTTGGGAGAGGACGGTACGAGCAGTACTTC	CASSEFGRGRYEQYF
NA	TRBV19	TRBJ1-5	15	TRBD1	TGTGCCAGTAGTCCTGGACAGGGCGCGGATCAGCCCCAGCATTTT	CASSPGQGADQPQHF
NA	TRBV6-1	TRBJ1-2	14	TRBD1	TGTGCCAGCAGCCCCGGACAGGGTTCGTATGGCTACACCTTC	CASSPGQGSYGYTF
few	TRBV5-4	TRBJ1-4	15	NA	TGTGCCAGCAGCATTAGACAGAACTCTAATGAAAAACTGTTTTTT	CASSIRQNSNEKLFF
NA	TRBV7-9	TRBJ2-4	15	NA	TGTGCCAGCAGCCCCGACAGTCTAGCCAAAAACATTCAGTACTTC	CASSPDSLAKNIQYF
NA	TRBV27	TRBJ2-7	16	NA	TGTGCCAGCAGCCCCGGTGGGATACAGGGAAGTATCGGGCAGTACTTC	CASSPGGIQGSIGQYF